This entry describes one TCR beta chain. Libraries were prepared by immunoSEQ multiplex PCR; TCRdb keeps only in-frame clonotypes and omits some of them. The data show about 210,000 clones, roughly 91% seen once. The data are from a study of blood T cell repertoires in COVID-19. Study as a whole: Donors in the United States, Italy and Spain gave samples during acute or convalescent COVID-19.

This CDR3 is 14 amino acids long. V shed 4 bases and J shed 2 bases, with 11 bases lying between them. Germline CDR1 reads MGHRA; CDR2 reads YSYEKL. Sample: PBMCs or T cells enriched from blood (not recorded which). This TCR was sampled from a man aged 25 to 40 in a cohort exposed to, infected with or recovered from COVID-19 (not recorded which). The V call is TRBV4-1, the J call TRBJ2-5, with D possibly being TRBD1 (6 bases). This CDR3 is CASSPHRVQETQYF. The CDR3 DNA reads TGCGCCAGCAGCCCCCACAGGGTACAAGAGACCCAGTACTTC.